The 28 T cell receptor beta chains below come from one sample, sequenced in a study of cytomegalovirus exposure and HLA in healthy donors. PCR was performed using 60 Vbeta and 13 Jbeta primers. Measured with immunoSEQ multiplex PCR; TCRdb has only the in-frame clones, and not every one. The sample shows fewer than 200,000 clones, nearly 80% of them seen only once. The sequencing sample was made of PBMCs. The source of these receptors is a woman in her forties or fifties in good health and CMV-seropositive.

V is TRBV29-1 and J is TRBJ2-5; the match to TRBD1 covers 7 bases. V shed 6 bases, J shed 2 bases, and the junction held 3 bases outside the gene matches. The germline V gene has CDR1 SQVTM and CDR2 ANQGSEA. This CDR3 comprises 12 residues. In nucleotides, the CDR3 is TGCAGCGTGACAGGGATACAAGAGACCCAGTACTTC. It is translated as CSVTGIQETQYF. Full variable domain (missing parts from reference TRBV29-1 and TRBJ2-5): SAVISQKPSRDICQRGTSLTIQCQVDSQVTMMFWYRQQPGQSLTLIATANQGSEATYESGFVIDKFPISRPNLTFSTLTVSNMSPEDSSIYLCSVTGIQETQYFGPGTRLLVL.

This chain uses TRBV7-9 with TRBJ2-3; 11 bases match TRBD1. Unmatched junction bases numbered 7, after V lost 5 bases and J lost 12 bases. Germline V lookup: CDR1 SEHNR, CDR2 FQNEAQ (reference sequence). There are 13 residues in the CDR3. The CDR3 nucleotides are TGTGCCAGCAGCAGGGACAGGGGGTCACTTCAGTATTTT. This sequence encodes CASSRDRGSLQYF.

The chain recombines TRBV2 with TRBJ1-1; TRBD1 agrees at 9 bases. This CDR3 region has 17 residues. Germline lookup yields CDR1 SNHLY and CDR2 FYNNEI. After removal of 5 bases from V and 4 bases from J, the junction contained 14 bases not matched to a gene. The CDR3 DNA follows: TGTGCCAGCAGTTTTTATACAGGGGGCGCAGGAGTCACTGAAGCTTTCTTT. This encodes CASSFYTGGAGVTEAFF.

This rearrangement joins TRBV6-1 to TRBJ2-1; 9 positions match TRBD1. Trimming removed 6 bases from V and 1 base from J; junction bases left unmatched: 4. The CDR3 has 15 amino acids. Germline V CDR1 and CDR2: MNHNS, SASEGT. CDR3 sequence reads: CASRAGQGSYNEQFF. CDR3 nucleotide sequence: TGTGCCAGCAGAGCCGGACAGGGGTCCTACAATGAGCAGTTCTTC.

The chain is built from TRBV10-3 and TRBJ2-7; D is ambiguous. Looked up from germline, CDR1 is ENHRY and CDR2 is SYGVKD. This CDR3 is 13 amino acids long. V shed 2 bases and J shed 3 bases, with 8 bases lying between them. The DNA for the CDR3 is TGTGCCATCAGTGAGGAACAGAGCTACGAGCAGTACTTC. Translated, it gives CAISEEQSYEQYF.

The chain joins TRBV9 to TRBJ2-1; 10 bases are a match to TRBD1. Germline V gene sequence: CDR1 SGDLS, CDR2 YYNGEE. J was trimmed by 5 bases and V by 2 bases; bases with no gene match: 4. This CDR3 comprises 15 residues. CDR3: CASSVGQGNHNEQFF. CDR3 DNA sequence: TGTGCCAGCAGCGTGGGACAGGGGAATCACAATGAGCAGTTCTTC. The full variable domain, rest sourced from reference TRBV9 and TRBJ2-1, is DSGVTQTPKHLITATGQRVTLRCSPRSGDLSVYWYQQSLDQGLQFLIQYYNGEERAKGNILERFSAQQFPDLHSELNLSSLELGDSALYFCASSVGQGNHNEQFFGPGTRLTVL.

This sequence joins TRBV2 and TRBJ1-2; perhaps TRBD1 as D (6 bases). The CDR3 runs to 15 residues. The V gene lost 5 bases and the J gene lost 4 bases, with 17 bases spanning the gap. The V gene's germline CDR1 is SNHLY and CDR2 FYNNEI. This chain's CDR3 is CASSLTGNPRYGYTF. In DNA, the CDR3 is TGTGCCAGCAGTCTCACAGGGAACCCTCGCTATGGCTACACCTTC.

This chain links TRBV5-4 with TRBJ2-3, with 8 bases fitting TRBD2. This CDR3 spans 16 amino acids. The germline V gene encodes CDR1 SGHNT and CDR2 YYREEE (reference sequence). The trim removed 2 bases at V and 0 bases at J, leaving 5 bases unmatched. CDR3 loop: CASSFDGGASTDTQYF. Here the CDR3 DNA reads TGTGCCAGCAGCTTCGACGGGGGGGCGAGCACAGATACGCAGTATTTT.

This clone was counted once. The chain joins TRBV2 to TRBJ2-1; the match to TRBD2 covers 9 bases. V was pared by 0 bases and J by 10 bases, with 13 bases of the junction left unmatched. The CDR3 loop spans 17 amino acids. Germline V gene data show CDR1 as SNHLY and CDR2 as FYNNEI. CDR3 protein: CASSEAVGTSSLLEQFF. CDR3 DNA sequence: TGTGCCAGCAGTGAAGCGGTCGGGACTAGCTCACTTTTGGAGCAGTTCTTC.

The chain couples TRBV6-5 to TRBJ2-3; weak D call: TRBD2 (6 bases). This CDR3 is built from 14 residues. V lost 4 bases, J lost 7 bases, and 15 bases lay in between. Germline values: CDR1 MNHEY, CDR2 SVGAGI. This CDR3 reads CASSFRGLSNTQYF. Here the CDR3 DNA reads TGTGCCAGCAGTTTCCGGGGACTGTCGAATACGCAGTATTTT.

The chain links TRBV19 to TRBJ1-1, with 8 bases that match TRBD1. The germline CDR1 and CDR2 sequences are LNHDA and SQIVND (reference sequence). V trimming: 7 bases; J trimming: 0 bases; junction bases outside the gene matches: 16. The CDR3 extends over 18 amino acids. CDR3 coding DNA: TGTGCCAGTACTGAGGGACAGGCGCTTGGGTACATGAACACTGAAGCTTTCTTT. This codes for CASTEGQALGYMNTEAFF.

The rearrangement uses TRBV7-2 and TRBJ2-7, with D possibly matching TRBD1 (5 bases). This CDR3 region has 13 residues. The germline V gene has CDR1 SGHTA and CDR2 FQGNSA. Trimming removed 1 base at V and 3 bases at J, with 7 bases between. The CDR3 region is CASSLDDSYEQYF. The CDR3 DNA reads TGTGCCAGCAGCTTAGACGACAGCTACGAGCAGTACTTC.

This chain joins TRBV7-9 and TRBJ1-2; 8 positions agree with TRBD1. The CDR3 extends over 17 amino acids. V shed 4 bases and J 8 bases; nucleotides not matched to a gene: 18. Per germline, CDR1 SEHNR and CDR2 FQNEAQ (reference sequence). The CDR3 DNA follows: TGTGCCAGCAGCTCATGGAGCAGGGGGCTAGTTGATGGAGGCTACACCTTC. Its translation is CASSSWSRGLVDGGYTF.

The CDR3 loop reads CASSLLISALKNTGELFF. The CDR3 DNA is TGTGCCAGCAGCTTGTTAATTAGCGCGCTCAAGAACACCGGGGAGCTGTTTTTT. V is TRBV5-6 and J is TRBJ2-2; D is possibly TRBD2 (5 bases). CDR3 length: 18 residues. Germline V gene sequence: CDR1 SGHDT, CDR2 YYEEEE. Trimming left V 1 base short and J 1 base short, with 17 bases between.

The table lists this clone with a count of one. CDR3 bases: TGCGCCAGCAGCTTGGGGGCCGAAGAGACCCAGTACTTC. Its translation: CASSLGAEETQYF. This chain joins TRBV5-1 and TRBJ2-5; D is unresolved. Germline assignment: CDR1 SGHRS and CDR2 YFSETQ. The CDR3 spans 13 residues. The germline V and J ends were trimmed by 0 bases and 3 bases, with 6 bases remaining between them.

The chain couples TRBV5-1 to TRBJ2-5; 8 positions match TRBD2. CDR1 and CDR2 from the germline V gene are SGHRS and YFSETQ. The CDR3 is made up of 15 amino acids. Losses at the gene ends were 0 bases for V and 2 bases for J; bases not matched to a gene: 3. The CDR3 coding sequence is TGCGCCAGCAGCTTGGCGGGGGGGTTACAAGAGACCCAGTACTTC. Translation gives CASSLAGGLQETQYF.

As to this clone: This CDR3 is also generated by other DNA sequences in the sample. CDR3 residues: CATPNPWRTEAFF. The DNA of the CDR3 is TGTGCCACCCCAAATCCCTGGAGGACTGAAGCTTTCTTT. The V call is TRBV6-4, the J call TRBJ1-1; D is uncertain. Germline-derived CDR1 and CDR2 are MRHNA and SNTAGT. V lost 10 bases, J lost 5 bases, and 17 bases lay in between. The length of the CDR3 is 13 residues.

This sequence joins TRBV28 and TRBJ1-5; D is perhaps TRBD1 (5 bases). Trimming left V 8 bases short and J 0 bases short, with 8 bases between. The CDR3 is 13 residues long. The germline CDR1 and CDR2 sequences are MDHEN and SYDVKM. CDR3 in DNA: TGTGCCAGCGGGGGGACTAGCAATCAGCCCCAGCATTTT. Its protein is CASGGTSNQPQHF.

The chain uses TRBV12-5 and TRBJ2-1, with D unclear. Trimming stripped 9 bases from V and 8 bases from J, with 11 bases between. Germline lookup yields CDR1 LGHNT and CDR2 FRNRAP. This CDR3 comprises 11 residues. The CDR3 DNA follows: TGTGCTAGCCTTACTATGGATGAGCAGTTCTTC. It specifies CASLTMDEQFF.

The V call is TRBV19, the J call TRBJ2-2; 8 bases line up with TRBD2. Trimming cost V 7 bases and J 6 bases; bases outside gene matches: 10. Germline V gene data show CDR1 as LNHDA and CDR2 as SQIVND (reference sequence). CDR3 length: 15 residues. This CDR3 reads CASKRAGGLAGELFF. The CDR3 nucleotides are TGTGCCAGTAAAAGGGCGGGAGGTCTCGCCGGGGAGCTGTTTTTT.

The chain is built from TRBV7-9 and TRBJ1-1; TRBD1 matches 11 bases. The CDR3 length is 16 residues. Germline-derived CDR1 and CDR2 are SEHNR and FQNEAQ (reference sequence). Losses at the gene ends were 3 bases for V and 11 bases for J; bases not matched to a gene: 14. CDR3 protein: CASSFLPGQGVTGAFF. The CDR3, as DNA: TGTGCCAGCAGCTTCCTCCCGGGACAGGGGGTAACTGGGGCTTTCTTT. Full variable domain (remainder filled in from reference TRBV7-9 and TRBJ1-1): DTGVSQNPRHKITKRGQNVTFRCDPISEHNRLYWYRQTLGQGPEFLTYFQNEAQLEKSRLLSDRFSAERPKGSFSTLEIQRTEQGDSAMYLCASSFLPGQGVTGAFFGQGTRLTVV.

The chain carries TRBV27 and TRBJ2-1; 7 positions agree with TRBD2. The V gene end was trimmed by 2 bases and the J gene end by 1 base; junction bases not matched to a gene: 2. The CDR3 extends over 15 amino acids. Germline CDR1 is MNHEY and CDR2 is SMNVEV (reference sequence). The CDR3 nucleotides are TGTGCCAGCAGTTTAGGGAGGGCGTCCTACAATGAGCAGTTCTTC. As protein: CASSLGRASYNEQFF.

This chain connects TRBV5-6 to TRBJ1-6; D might be TRBD1 (5 bases). Germline CDR1 and CDR2: SGHDT and YYEEEE. Trimming took 2 bases from V and 8 from J, leaving 11 bases between them. There are 14 residues in the CDR3. CDR3 sequence: CASSFQGSYSPLHF. The CDR3 DNA follows: TGTGCCAGCAGCTTTCAGGGATCCTATTCACCCCTCCACTTT.

The rearrangement joins TRBV5-1 to TRBJ2-5; TRBD1 matches 9 bases. V gave up 7 bases and J gave up 3 bases; unmatched junction bases: 4. This CDR3 region has 13 residues. Germline values: CDR1 SGHRS, CDR2 YFSETQ. The CDR3 loop is CASYRDREETQYF. In DNA form, the CDR3 reads TGCGCCAGCTACCGGGACAGGGAAGAGACCCAGTACTTC.

The rearrangement uses TRBV5-1 and TRBJ1-1; a weak D match, TRBD1 (6 bases). Trimming took 6 bases from V and 1 from J, leaving 16 bases between them. CDR3 length: 15 amino acids. Looked up from germline, CDR1 is SGHRS and CDR2 is YFSETQ. The CDR3 nucleotides read TGCGCCAGCAACCCCCGGGAGGGGGGGAACACTGAAGCTTTCTTT. Protein: CASNPREGGNTEAFF.

This chain joins TRBV7-3 and TRBJ2-1; TRBD2 aligns across 11 bases. The ends lost 2 bases at V and 0 bases at J; junction bases unmatched: 6. Germline V gene sequence: CDR1 SGHTA, CDR2 FQGTGA. This CDR3 is 18 amino acids long. For the CDR3, the DNA is TGTGCCAGCAGCTTACAGGCTAGCGGGAGGATCTCCTACAATGAGCAGTTCTTC. It codes for CASSLQASGRISYNEQFF.

The chain joins TRBV18 to TRBJ2-7; 10 nucleotides align to TRBD2. The germline V gene encodes CDR1 KGHSH and CDR2 LQKENI. The CDR3 runs to 18 residues. J gave up 4 bases and V 6 bases, and 18 bases lay outside the gene matches. CDR3 DNA: TGTGCCAGCTCCCTACGACTAGCGGGTCACCCGGAAGGTTACGAGCAGTACTTC. Its translation: CASSLRLAGHPEGYEQYF.

V and J are TRBV14 and TRBJ2-5, with 7 bases lining up with TRBD1. Germline loops: CDR1 SGHDN, CDR2 FVKESK. V trimming: 1 base; J trimming: 1 base; junction bases outside the gene matches: 9. The CDR3 totals 17 residues. This CDR3 is CASSQAWGTASQETQYF. In DNA form, the CDR3 reads TGTGCCAGCAGCCAAGCATGGGGGACAGCAAGCCAAGAGACCCAGTACTTC.